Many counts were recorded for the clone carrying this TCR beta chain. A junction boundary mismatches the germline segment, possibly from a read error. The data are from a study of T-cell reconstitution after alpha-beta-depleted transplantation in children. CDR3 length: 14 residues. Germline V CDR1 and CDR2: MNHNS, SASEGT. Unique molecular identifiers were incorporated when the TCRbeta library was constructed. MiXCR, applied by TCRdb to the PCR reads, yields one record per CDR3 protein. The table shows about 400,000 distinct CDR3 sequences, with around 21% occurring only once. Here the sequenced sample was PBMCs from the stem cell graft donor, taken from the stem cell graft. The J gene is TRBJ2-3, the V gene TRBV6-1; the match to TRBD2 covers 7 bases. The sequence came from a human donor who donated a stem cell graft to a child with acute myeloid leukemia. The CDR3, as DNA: TGTGCCAGCAGTCAAGCGGGATTCAGAGATACGCAGTATTTT. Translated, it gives CASSQAGFRDTQYF.